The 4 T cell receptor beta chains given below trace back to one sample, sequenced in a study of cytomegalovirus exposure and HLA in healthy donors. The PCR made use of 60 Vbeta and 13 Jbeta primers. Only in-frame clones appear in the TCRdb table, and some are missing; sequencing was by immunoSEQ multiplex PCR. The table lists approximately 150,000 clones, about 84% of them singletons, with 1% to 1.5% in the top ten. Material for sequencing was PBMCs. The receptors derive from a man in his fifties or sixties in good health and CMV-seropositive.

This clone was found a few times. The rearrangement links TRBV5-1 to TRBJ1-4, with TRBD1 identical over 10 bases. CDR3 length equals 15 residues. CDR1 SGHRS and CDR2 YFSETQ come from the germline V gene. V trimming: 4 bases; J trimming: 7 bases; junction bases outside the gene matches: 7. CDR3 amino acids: CASSITGTGVEKLFF. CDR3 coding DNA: TGCGCCAGCAGCATAACCGGGACAGGGGTTGAAAAACTGTTTTTT.

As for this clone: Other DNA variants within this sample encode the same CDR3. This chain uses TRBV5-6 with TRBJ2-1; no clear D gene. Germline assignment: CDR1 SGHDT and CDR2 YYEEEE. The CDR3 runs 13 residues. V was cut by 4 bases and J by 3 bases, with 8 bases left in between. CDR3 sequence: CASSPPNYNEQFF. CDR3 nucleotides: TGTGCCAGCAGCCCTCCTAACTACAATGAGCAGTTCTTC.

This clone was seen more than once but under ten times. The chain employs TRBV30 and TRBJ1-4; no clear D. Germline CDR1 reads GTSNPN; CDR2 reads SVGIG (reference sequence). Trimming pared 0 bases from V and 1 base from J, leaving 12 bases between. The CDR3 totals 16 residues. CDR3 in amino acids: CAWSVRERGTNEKLFF. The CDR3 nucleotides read TGTGCCTGGAGTGTAAGGGAGCGGGGAACTAATGAAAAACTGTTTTTT.

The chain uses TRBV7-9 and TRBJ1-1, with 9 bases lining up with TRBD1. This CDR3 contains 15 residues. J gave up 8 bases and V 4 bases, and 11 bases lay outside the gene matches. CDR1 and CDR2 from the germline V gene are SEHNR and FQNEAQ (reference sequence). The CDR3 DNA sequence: TGTGCCAGCAGCTCATACGCCGGGACAGGGTTAGAAGCTTTCTTT. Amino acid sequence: CASSSYAGTGLEAFF.